This note documents a single T cell receptor (beta chain) sequence. Original analysis: By means of reference gene primer amplification, nucleated cell counts were estimated. Generated by immunoSEQ multiplex PCR, the TCRdb table keeps only in-frame clones and is missing some. V, J and clone size are those of that table, while D and trimming were read from the DNA. The sample holds approximately 14,000 clones, roughly 80% seen once. Trimming took 0 bases from V and 8 from J, leaving 8 bases between them. This CDR3 region has 14 residues. Germline V gives CDR1 SGHTA, CDR2 FQGNSA. These data belong to a study of blood T cell repertoires in COVID-19. As for the study in general: Acute-phase and convalescent COVID-19 samples originated in the United States, Italy and Spain. The analysed material was cDNA or gDNA that came from T cells, B-cell-depleted T cells, or PBMCs.

The sequencing sample was made of peripheral blood. The gene calls are TRBV7-2 and TRBJ1-6; D unresolved. This receptor was obtained from a human donor in a cohort sampled during active COVID-19. The CDR3 spells CASSLAWEDSPLHF. The CDR3 DNA sequence: TGTGCCAGCAGCTTAGCGTGGGAGGATTCACCCCTCCACTTT. Full variable domain (missing parts from reference TRBV7-2 and TRBJ1-6): GAGVSQSPSNKVTEKGKDVELRCDPISGHTALYWYRQSLGQGLEFLIYFQGNSAPDKSGLPSDRFSAERTGGSVSTLTIQRTQQEDSAVYLCASSLAWEDSPLHFGNGTRLTVT.